This T cell receptor beta chain was recorded in a study of cytomegalovirus exposure and HLA in healthy donors listed by TCRdb under 2017. About the full investigation: According to an earlier analysis of 587 of the donors, about 179 million T cells yielded over 100 million unique TCR beta sequences and 276 Gb of sequence data. The genetic ancestry cluster associated with self-reported Caucasian donors included 80% to 90% of the approximately 430 genotyped donors. Rather than using new phenotypic data, the later analysis identified candidate immune exposures from TCR beta sequences and from how often those sequences occurred across donors. Donor age, sex, ethnicity and CMV serostatus were compiled alongside the repertoire data. All discovery cohort repertoires had been generated using a single sequencing platform. A few DR-DQ haplotypes were treated as single units for association and clustering because of strong linkage in the cohort. To study patterns of TCR occurrence, a later analysis re-analyzed previously published TCR beta repertoires from 666 donors and added high-resolution HLA genotyping. The study profiled the T cell repertoires of under 700 subjects by immunosequencing and related them to cytomegalovirus serostatus. High-throughput TCR immunosequencing, statistical association of individual TCRs with disease status, and machine learning were combined to predict cytomegalovirus infection status. Both class I and class II loci were covered by HLA typing, at four-digit resolution. An earlier analysis of fewer than 750 of the donors used high-throughput TCR beta sequencing to judge whether each TCR beta V gene segment behaved as functional or pseudogenic. An early release that covered roughly 600 HLA-typed donors contained around 330 gigabases of sequencing data and around 85 million unique TCR sequences. Among under 450 genotyped donors of the cohort, an average of roughly 240,000 unique TCR beta nucleotide sequences were sequenced per donor, 15% to 20% of them non-productive. The number of typed donors differed by locus: 629-630 for A, B, C, DRB1 and DQB1; approximately 520 for DQA1; 606 for DPA1; and roughly 470 for DPB1. Along with the roughly 710-subject first cohort, a separate validation cohort of over a hundred different subjects was used. The aim of the study was to test whether cataloging public T cell receptors could identify signatures of past pathogen exposure. Genome-wide SNP genotypes for about 60% of the roughly 700 donors were used in a later genetic analysis, which treated that subset as a discovery cohort. General conclusions and limits of the study: According to a later genetic analysis, donors in an Asian-associated ancestry cluster had fewer N-insertions in productive TCRs than the approximately 700-donor mean. Because the 87-base-pair reads could not distinguish some IMGT-functional V segments, including TRBV6-2 and TRBV6-3, those segments were excluded. A few of the identified cytomegalovirus-associated TCR beta chains were confirmed in vitro to be specific for cytomegalovirus antigens. Linkage disequilibrium might explain the correlated functional status among segregating V segments, but an unknown experimental factor could not be ruled out. The study gave a list of over 150 TCR beta chains associated with cytomegalovirus. The only immune exposure information available for the cohort was CMV serostatus. Broadly in line with IMGT annotations, most TCR beta V segments showed up in productive rearrangements about 90% or about 30% of the time in an earlier analysis of approximately 640 of the donors. While some public TCRs were present in many individuals, most TCR sequences turned up only very rarely across donors. According to a later analysis, parvovirus B19, influenza, CMV and Epstein-Barr virus appeared linked to several top co-occurrence clusters. Sequencing depth was assumed to be roughly uniform across donors in the presence/absence analyses, though that assumption may not hold. A further reported finding was that TCR beta sequences accurately predicted the HLA-A and HLA-B alleles for most subjects in the first cohort. The classifier was reported to diagnose cytomegalovirus status with high specificity and sensitivity in both the original and validation cohorts. Because HLA typing was unavailable for some donors at each locus, only the typed subset was used in association tests. A later analysis found that HLA-associated TCR beta chains were more clonally expanded and had lower generation probabilities than equally common non-associated chains. A later genetic analysis associated a missense DCLRE1C variant with V-gene and J-gene trimming of TCR beta chains, and an independent cohort replicated the association. A cluster of highly shared sequence variants was judged likely to be a technical artifact of the sequencing pipeline. It was suggested by the authors that the approach could potentially be generalized to other disease states and immunological phenotypes. The earlier analysis of a few hundred of the donors excluded roughly 17 rarely observed V segments, including chromosome 9 orphons, because counts were too low. When HLA alleles, especially DR and DQ, strongly co-occurred, TCR associations were difficult to assign to individual alleles. A later analysis found that most CMV-associated TCR beta chains appeared HLA-restricted, with HLA associations seemingly driven largely by CMV exposure. Only TCR beta chains were sequenced in this cohort, and the absence of alpha or paired-chain data limited detectable features. A later analysis found that TCR association rates varied across HLA loci, with DRB1 alleles showing the most associated TCRs and HLA-C alleles the fewest. In a later analysis, some 18,000 TCR beta sequences were associated with specific HLA alleles at a false discovery rate of 0.05.

From the cysteine through the phenylalanine, the CDR3 covers 14 amino acids. Left in the record is the CDR3 DNA by itself, 42 bases read in frame from the first base. CDR1 is given as SGHNT and CDR2 as YENEEA, both from the germline V gene. Trimming takes 5 bases from V and 5 bases from J, and the germline ends sit 14 bases apart. In total, fewer than 750 healthy bone marrow donors made up the cohort. At the time of sampling, all cohort members were nominally healthy, though unrecorded immune exposures were likely present. The donor tested CMV seronegative, placing the donor among the 350 or so seronegative members of the cohort. A peripheral blood sample was collected from each donor, and TCR beta sequencing was performed on peripheral blood mononuclear cells. The Qiagen DNeasy Blood Extraction Kit was used to extract genomic DNA from the blood cell samples. Turning to this clone: Its antigen is unknown. Per-base qualities were not stored, and no clone one base away is much larger.

The library was obtained by the immunoSEQ multiplex PCR assay. For the multiplex PCR, a mixture combining 60 forward primers for TCR Vbeta segments and 13 reverse primers for TCR Jbeta segments was used. A multiplex PCR assay on genomic DNA amplified the CDR3 region of rearranged TCR beta genes. The Illumina HiSeq System was used to sequence the amplified TCR beta libraries as 87-base-pair reads. On the authors' methods: A later analysis counted around 72 million unique TCR beta chains across the 550 to 800 repertoires, and around 9.9 million of these chains were shared by at least two donors. To remove PCR and sequencing errors, raw reads were error-corrected and collapsed into unique sequences using a nearest-neighbor algorithm that merged closely related sequences. Alignment of CDR3 sequences to IMGT reference sequences was used to assign V, D and J gene segments. For a sequence to be retained, a match of at least six nucleotides was required to both a V gene segment and a J gene segment. A rearrangement counted as productive if the CDR3 had no stop codons and remained in frame with V and J, and every other rearrangement counted as non-productive. CDR3 was defined according to IMGT convention as the region running from the second conserved V-encoded cysteine to the conserved J-encoded phenylalanine. The earlier analysis of roughly 590 of the donors excluded sequences that lacked an unambiguous match to a single V gene segment. In an earlier analysis of approximately 550 of the donors, V segments were called functional above 56.7% productive rearrangements and were called segregating when the between-donor standard deviation exceeded 5%. A statistical classification framework was built for diagnosing cytomegalovirus status from the catalog of TCR beta chain sequences. In a later analysis, V and J genes were assigned by comparing TCR nucleotide sequences against IMGT/GENE-DB human TR gene sequences. In a later analysis, CDR3 sequences and most-parsimonious VDJ recombination scenarios were assigned using the TCRdist pipeline. A later analysis defined each TCR beta chain by its CDR3 amino acid sequence plus V-gene family, and excluded reads lacking a unique V-gene family. As a way to deal with suspected cross-contamination and a sequencing artifact, a later analysis dropped nearly 600 nucleotide sequences that were highly shared and had low generation probability. For each public chain, a later analysis derived a clonal expansion index from normalized ranks of inferred template counts within each repertoire. A later analysis computed generation probabilities with a VDJ recombination model fitted to out-of-frame rearrangements, and checked the results against IGoR. Hypergeometric tests were used in a later analysis to score TCR-TCR, TCR-HLA and TCR-CMV co-occurrence, with a repertoire-size bias correction applied to the TCR pairs. A later analysis estimated false discovery rates by permuting HLA or CMV assignments 20 times. In a later analysis, co-occurring TCRs were grouped using DBSCAN, and TCRdist sequence similarity was added for clustering within HLA-allele-positive subsets. Repertoires with fewer than 30,000 or more than 120,000 public chains were left out of co-occurrence clustering, as were a few repertoires with anomalous nucleotide sharing. TCRdb's version of the immuneACCESS table is confined to in-frame rearrangements and falls short of the full clone set. An unresolved V gene accounts for under half of the shortfall where checked; the remainder is of unknown origin. Clonal size and the V and J genes are those of that table, whereas D and trimming came from the DNA. Counted in this sample were around 150,000 clones; approximately 86% of them appeared once. The top ten clones comprise roughly 0.5% of the sample.

The clonotype originates from a middle-aged woman in good health and CMV-seronegative. The chain uses TRBV11-3 and TRBJ2-3; TRBD2 might be the D gene, on 6 matching bases. The source material was PBMCs. The CDR3 region: CASSQLGGGDTQYF. The DNA sequence is given as TGTGCCAGCAGCCAGTTGGGGGGAGGAGATACGCAGTATTTT.